This record covers a single T cell receptor (beta chain). This CDR3 is 17 amino acids long. Germline V lookup: CDR1 LGHNA, CDR2 YSLEER. Unmatched junction bases numbered 8, after V lost 0 bases and J lost 3 bases. The data belong to a study of shared clonotypes between healthy human individuals. Across the study: The plates for each donor numbered three CD4 naive, three CD4 memory, two CD8 naive and one CD8 memory.

Naive CD8 cells were CD45RO-negative, positively selected for CCR7, excluding terminally differentiated effector memory CD45RA+ cells. In the original analysis: Junction-only sequences without quality scores were provided by ImmunoSEQ, so filtering was different. The protocol was immunoSEQ multiplex PCR, while the TCRdb copy is restricted to in-frame clones and leaves out a portion. The V and J calls and clone size were taken over from that table, and D and trimming were inferred from the DNA. The table records nearly 2 million clones, 85% to 95% of them present only once. The J gene is TRBJ2-7, the V gene TRBV4-3; 10 bases are shared with TRBD2. The sample consisted of naive CD8+ T cells sorted from blood. The clonotype comes from a man aged 18 to 29 in good health. CDR3 DNA: TGCGCCAGCAGCCAAGAAAGACCCGGGACTAGCGACTACGAGCAGTACTTC. Translation gives CASSQERPGTSDYEQYF.